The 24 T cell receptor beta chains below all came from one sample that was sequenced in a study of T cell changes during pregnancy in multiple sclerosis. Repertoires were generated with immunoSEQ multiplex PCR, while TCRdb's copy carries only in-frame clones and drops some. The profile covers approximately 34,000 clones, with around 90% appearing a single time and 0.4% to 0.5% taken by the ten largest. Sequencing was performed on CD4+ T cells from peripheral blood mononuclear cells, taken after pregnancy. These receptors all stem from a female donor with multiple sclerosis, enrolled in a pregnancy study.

CDR3 sequence (DNA): TGCAGCGTTGAAGGGACAGCCACAGATACGCAGTATTTT. Encoded protein: CSVEGTATDTQYF. J is TRBJ2-3 and V is TRBV29-1; possibly TRBD1 for D (6 bases). The germline V gene has CDR1 SQVTM and CDR2 ANQGSEA. The V gene lost 1 base and the J gene lost 2 bases, with 7 bases spanning the gap. This CDR3 is built from 13 residues.

CDR3 sequence (DNA): TGTGCCAGCAGTTACAGCCCCGAGACTAGTTATAATGAGCAGTTCTTC. It specifies CASSYSPETSYNEQFF. This chain connects TRBV6-6 to TRBJ2-1; D is possibly TRBD2 (6 bases). V dropped 2 bases and J dropped 7 bases, with 18 bases sitting between them. The CDR3 extends over 16 amino acids. CDR1 is MNHNY and CDR2 is SVGAGI in the germline V gene (reference sequence).

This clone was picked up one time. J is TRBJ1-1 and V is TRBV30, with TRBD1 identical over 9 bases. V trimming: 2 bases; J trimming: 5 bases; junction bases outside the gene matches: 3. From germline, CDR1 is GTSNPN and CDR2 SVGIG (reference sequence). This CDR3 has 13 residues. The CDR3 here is CAWSLQGATEAFF. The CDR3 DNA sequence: TGTGCCTGGAGTCTACAGGGGGCAACTGAAGCTTTCTTT.

DNA of the CDR3: TGTGCCAGCTCACCATTGGGAGGGCTTGTCAATGAGCAGTTCTTC. As protein: CASSPLGGLVNEQFF. This sequence joins TRBV18 and TRBJ2-1, with 7 bases aligning to TRBD2. With V trimmed by 2 bases and J by 6 bases, 7 bases remained unmatched. Germline V lookup: CDR1 KGHSH, CDR2 LQKENI. This CDR3 region has 15 residues.

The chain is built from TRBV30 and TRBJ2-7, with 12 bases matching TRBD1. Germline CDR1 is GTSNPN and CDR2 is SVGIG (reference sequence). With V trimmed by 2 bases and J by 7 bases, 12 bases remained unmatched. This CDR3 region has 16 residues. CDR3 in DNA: TGTGCCTGGAGTAGGGGCGGGGGACAGGGGGCTGAGGAGCAGTACTTC. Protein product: CAWSRGGGQGAEEQYF.

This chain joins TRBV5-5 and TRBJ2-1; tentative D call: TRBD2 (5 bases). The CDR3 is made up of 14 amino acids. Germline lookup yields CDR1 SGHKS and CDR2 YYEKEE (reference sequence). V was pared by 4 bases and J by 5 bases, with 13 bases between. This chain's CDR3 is CASSLSLAHNEQFF. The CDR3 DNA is TGTGCCAGCAGCCTTAGCCTAGCCCACAATGAGCAGTTCTTC.

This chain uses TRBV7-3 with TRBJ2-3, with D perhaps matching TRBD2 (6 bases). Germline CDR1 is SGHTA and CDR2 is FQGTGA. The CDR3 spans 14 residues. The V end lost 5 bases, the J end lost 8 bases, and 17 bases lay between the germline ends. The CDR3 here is CASSPLGLPGTQYF. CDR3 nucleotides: TGTGCCAGCAGCCCCCTGGGACTTCCCGGTACGCAGTATTTT.

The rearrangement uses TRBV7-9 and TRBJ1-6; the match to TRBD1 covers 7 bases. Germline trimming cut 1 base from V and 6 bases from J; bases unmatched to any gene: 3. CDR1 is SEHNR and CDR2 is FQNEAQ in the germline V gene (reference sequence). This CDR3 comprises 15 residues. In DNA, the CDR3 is TGTGCCAGCAGCTTAGGACAGGGTTTTAATTCACCCCTCCACTTT. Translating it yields CASSLGQGFNSPLHF.

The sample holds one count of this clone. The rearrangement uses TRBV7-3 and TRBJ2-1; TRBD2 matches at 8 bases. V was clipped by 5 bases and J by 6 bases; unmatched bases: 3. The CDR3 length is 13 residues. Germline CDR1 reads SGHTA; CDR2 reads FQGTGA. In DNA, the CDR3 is TGTGCCAGCAGCCCCCGGGGGGGCAATGAGCAGTTCTTC. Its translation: CASSPRGGNEQFF.

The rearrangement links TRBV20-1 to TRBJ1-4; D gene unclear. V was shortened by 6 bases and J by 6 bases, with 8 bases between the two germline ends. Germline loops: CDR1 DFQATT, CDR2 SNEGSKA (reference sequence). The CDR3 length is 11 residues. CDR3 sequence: CSAAGDEKLFF. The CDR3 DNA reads TGCAGTGCCGCGGGCGATGAAAAACTGTTTTTT.

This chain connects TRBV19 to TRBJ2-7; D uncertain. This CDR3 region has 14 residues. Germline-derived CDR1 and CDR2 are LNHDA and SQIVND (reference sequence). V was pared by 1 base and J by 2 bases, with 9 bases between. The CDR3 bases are TGTGCCAGTAGTATAGGAGGCAGCACCTACGAGCAGTACTTC. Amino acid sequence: CASSIGGSTYEQYF.

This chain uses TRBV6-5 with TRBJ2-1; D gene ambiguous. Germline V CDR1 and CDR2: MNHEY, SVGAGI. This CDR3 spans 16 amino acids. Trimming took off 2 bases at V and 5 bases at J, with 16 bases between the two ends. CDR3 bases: TGTGCCAGCAGTTACGGAGTCCCCTTAAAGAACAATGAGCAGTTCTTC. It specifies CASSYGVPLKNNEQFF.

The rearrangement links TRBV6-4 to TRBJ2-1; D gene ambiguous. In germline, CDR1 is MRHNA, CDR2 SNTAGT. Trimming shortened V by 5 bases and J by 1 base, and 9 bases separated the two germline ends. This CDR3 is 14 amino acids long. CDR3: CASSRDFSYNEQFF. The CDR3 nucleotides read TGTGCCAGCAGTAGAGATTTTTCCTACAATGAGCAGTTCTTC.

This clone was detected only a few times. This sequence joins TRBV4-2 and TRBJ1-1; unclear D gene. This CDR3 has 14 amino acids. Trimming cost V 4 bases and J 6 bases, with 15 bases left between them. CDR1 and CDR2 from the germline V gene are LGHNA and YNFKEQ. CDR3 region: CASSPEGAKAEAFF. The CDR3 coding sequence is TGTGCCAGCAGCCCAGAGGGCGCCAAAGCTGAAGCTTTCTTT.

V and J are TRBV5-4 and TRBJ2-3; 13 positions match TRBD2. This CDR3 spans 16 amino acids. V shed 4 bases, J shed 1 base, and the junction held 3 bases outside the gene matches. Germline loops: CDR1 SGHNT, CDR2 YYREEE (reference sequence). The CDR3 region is CASSIGTSGGTDTQYF. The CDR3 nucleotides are TGTGCCAGCAGCATAGGGACTAGCGGGGGCACAGATACGCAGTATTTT.

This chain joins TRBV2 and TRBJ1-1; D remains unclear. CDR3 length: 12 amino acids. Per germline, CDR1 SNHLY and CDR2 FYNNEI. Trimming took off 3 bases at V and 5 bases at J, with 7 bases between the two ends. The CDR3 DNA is TGTGCCAGCAGTGACGGTTGGACTGAAGCTTTCTTT. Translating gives CASSDGWTEAFF.

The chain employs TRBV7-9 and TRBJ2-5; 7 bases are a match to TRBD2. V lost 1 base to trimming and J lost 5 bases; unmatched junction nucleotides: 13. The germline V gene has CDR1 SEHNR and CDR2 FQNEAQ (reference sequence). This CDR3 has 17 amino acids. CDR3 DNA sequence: TGTGCCAGCAGCTTAGTCCCCCTGGCGGGAGTATCGGAGACCCAGTACTTC. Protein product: CASSLVPLAGVSETQYF.

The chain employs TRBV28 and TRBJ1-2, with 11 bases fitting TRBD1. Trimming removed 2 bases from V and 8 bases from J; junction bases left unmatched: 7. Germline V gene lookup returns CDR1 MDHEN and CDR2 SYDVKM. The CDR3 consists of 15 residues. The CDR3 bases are TGTGCCAGCAGTTTAATTGGACAGGGGGCGCGGGGCTACACCTTC. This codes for CASSLIGQGARGYTF.

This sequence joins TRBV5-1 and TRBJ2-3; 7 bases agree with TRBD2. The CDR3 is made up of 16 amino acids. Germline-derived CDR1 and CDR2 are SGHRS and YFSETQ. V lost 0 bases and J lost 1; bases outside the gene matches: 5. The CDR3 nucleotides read TGCGCCAGCAGCTTGGGTATGGGAGGGGGCACAGATACGCAGTATTTT. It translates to CASSLGMGGGTDTQYF.

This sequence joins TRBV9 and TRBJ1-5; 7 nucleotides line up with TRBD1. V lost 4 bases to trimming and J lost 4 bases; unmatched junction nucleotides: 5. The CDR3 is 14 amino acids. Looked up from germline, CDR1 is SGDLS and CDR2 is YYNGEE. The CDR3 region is CASSLGTANQPQHF. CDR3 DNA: TGTGCCAGCAGCCTGGGGACAGCTAATCAGCCCCAGCATTTT.

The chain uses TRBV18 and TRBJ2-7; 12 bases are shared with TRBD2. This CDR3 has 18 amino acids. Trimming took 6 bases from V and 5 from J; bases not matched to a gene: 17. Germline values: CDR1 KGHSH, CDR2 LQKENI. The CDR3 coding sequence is TGTGCCAGCTCCGATTACGGACTAGCGGGGCTTGGTGTACACGAGCAGTACTTC. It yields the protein CASSDYGLAGLGVHEQYF. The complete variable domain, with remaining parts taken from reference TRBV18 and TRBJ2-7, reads NAGVMQNPRHLVRRRGQEARLRCSPMKGHSHVYWYRQLPEEGLKFMVYLQKENIIDESGMPKERFSAEFPKEGPSILRIQQVVRGDSAAYFCASSDYGLAGLGVHEQYFGPGTRLTVT.

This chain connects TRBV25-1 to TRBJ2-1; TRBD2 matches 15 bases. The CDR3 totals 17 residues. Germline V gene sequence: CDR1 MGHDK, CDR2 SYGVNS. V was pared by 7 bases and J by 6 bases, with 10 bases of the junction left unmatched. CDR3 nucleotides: TGTGCCAGCATAGGACTAGCGGGAGGGCCAGGGGGCAATGAGCAGTTCTTC. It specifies CASIGLAGGPGGNEQFF.

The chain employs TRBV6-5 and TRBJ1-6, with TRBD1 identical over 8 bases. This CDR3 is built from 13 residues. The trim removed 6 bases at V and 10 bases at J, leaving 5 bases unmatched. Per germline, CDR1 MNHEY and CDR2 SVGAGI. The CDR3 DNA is TGTGCCAGCAGGACAGGGGTTAGCTCACCCCTCCACTTT. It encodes CASRTGVSSPLHF.

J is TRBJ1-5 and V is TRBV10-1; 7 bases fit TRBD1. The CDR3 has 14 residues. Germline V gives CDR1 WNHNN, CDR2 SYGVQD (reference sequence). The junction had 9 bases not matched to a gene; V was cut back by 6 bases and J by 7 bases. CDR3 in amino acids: CASRFTTGNQPQHF. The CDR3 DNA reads TGCGCCAGCAGATTCACGACAGGGAACCAGCCCCAGCATTTT.